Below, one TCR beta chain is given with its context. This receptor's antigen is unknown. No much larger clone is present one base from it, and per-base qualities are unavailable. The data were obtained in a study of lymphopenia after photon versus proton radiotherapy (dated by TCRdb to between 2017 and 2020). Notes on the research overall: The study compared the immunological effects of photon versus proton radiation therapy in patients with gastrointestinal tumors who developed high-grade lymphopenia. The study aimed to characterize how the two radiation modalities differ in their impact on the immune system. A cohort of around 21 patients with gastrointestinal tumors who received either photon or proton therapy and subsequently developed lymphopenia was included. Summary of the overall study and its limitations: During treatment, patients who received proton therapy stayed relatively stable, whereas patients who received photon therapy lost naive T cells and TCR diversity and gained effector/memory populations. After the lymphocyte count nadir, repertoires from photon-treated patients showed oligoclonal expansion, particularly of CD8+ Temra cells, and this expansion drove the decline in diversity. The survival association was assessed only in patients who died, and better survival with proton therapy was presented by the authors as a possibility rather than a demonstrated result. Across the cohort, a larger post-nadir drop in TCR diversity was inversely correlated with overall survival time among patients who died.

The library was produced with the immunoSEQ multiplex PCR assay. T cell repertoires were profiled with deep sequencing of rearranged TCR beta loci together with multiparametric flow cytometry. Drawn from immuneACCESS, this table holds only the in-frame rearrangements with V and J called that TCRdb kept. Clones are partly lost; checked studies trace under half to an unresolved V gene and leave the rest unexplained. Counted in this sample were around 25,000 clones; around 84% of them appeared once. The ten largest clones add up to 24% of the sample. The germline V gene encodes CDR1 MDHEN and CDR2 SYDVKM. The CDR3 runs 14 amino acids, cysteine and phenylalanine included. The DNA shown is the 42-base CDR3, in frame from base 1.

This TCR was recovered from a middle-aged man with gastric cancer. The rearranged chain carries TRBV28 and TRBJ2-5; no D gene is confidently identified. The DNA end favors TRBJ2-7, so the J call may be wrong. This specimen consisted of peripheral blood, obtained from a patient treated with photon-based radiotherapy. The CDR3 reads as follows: CASSLGPSSYEQYF. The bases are TGTGCCAGCAGTTTAGGGCCGAGCTCCTACGAGCAGTACTTC.